This note documents a single T cell receptor (beta chain) sequence. The antigen is not known. The sample comes from a study of OX40 agonist ivuxolimab in advanced cancers. Study-wide background: Patients' therapy was ivuxolimab, an antibody that acts as an agonist of OX40 (CD134). General study results and limits: The 0.1-3.0 mg/kg partial responders had among the lowest clonal expansion.

Trimming cost V 5 bases and J 3 bases; bases outside gene matches: 7. Germline CDR1 SGHTA, CDR2 FQGTGA. The CDR3 runs to 17 residues. Clones were sequenced by immunoSEQ multiplex PCR, and TCRdb holds only the in-frame ones, with some missing. Altogether tens of thousands of clones are present, more than 80% being singletons, with the ten largest covering about 1.7%. The material was CD4+ or CD8+ T cells sorted from blood, obtained in a trial of the OX40 agonist ivuxolimab. The gene calls are TRBV7-3 and TRBJ2-6; 10 bases match TRBD1. The clonotype comes from an adult with an advanced solid tumor such as melanoma, head and neck, liver or kidney cancer. The CDR3 sequence: CASSKTGGAGGANVLTF. As DNA, the CDR3 is TGTGCCAGCAGCAAGACAGGGGGCGCTGGTGGGGCCAACGTCCTGACTTTC.